This T cell receptor (beta chain) was recovered during a study of T-cell memory formation after mild COVID-19. General study points: Prior to infection, memory already included some responding clones, suggesting cross-reactive memory joined.

V was clipped by 6 bases and J by 0 bases, with 18 bases between them. CDR3 length: 17 amino acids. CDR1 MNHEY and CDR2 SMNVEV come from the germline V gene (reference sequence). In regard to this clonotype: Its antigen remains unidentified.

5'RACE, which relied on constant-segment primers, yielded TCR alpha and TCR beta cDNA libraries carrying sample barcodes and UMIs. One entry per CDR3 protein, called by TCRdb with MiXCR from the 5' RACE reads. The profile shows almost 550,000 distinct CDR3 sequences, around 21% of them singletons. Sample: PBMCs or a T cell subset sorted from them (not recorded which). The V and J genes are TRBV27 and TRBJ1-5, with D possibly matching TRBD1 (5 bases). The sequence was obtained from an adult woman who had mild COVID-19 (a few samples of this study predate the infection). Cell type and time point are not known. The CDR3 coding sequence is TGTGCCAGCAGAGAGTGGTCACACACAGGTAGCAATCAGCCCCAGCATTTT. It yields the protein CASREWSHTGSNQPQHF.